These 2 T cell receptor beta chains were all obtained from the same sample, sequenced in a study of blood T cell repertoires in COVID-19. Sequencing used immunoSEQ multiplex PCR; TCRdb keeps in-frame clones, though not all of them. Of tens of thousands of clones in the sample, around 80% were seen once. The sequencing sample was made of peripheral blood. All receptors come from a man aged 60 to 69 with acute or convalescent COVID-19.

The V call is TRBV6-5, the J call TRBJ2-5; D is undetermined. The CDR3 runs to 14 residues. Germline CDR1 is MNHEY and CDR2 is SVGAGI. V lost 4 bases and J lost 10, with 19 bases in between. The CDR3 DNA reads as TGTGCCAGCAGTTCGGTACAGTATCAAGACGGCCAGTACTTC. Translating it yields CASSSVQYQDGQYF.

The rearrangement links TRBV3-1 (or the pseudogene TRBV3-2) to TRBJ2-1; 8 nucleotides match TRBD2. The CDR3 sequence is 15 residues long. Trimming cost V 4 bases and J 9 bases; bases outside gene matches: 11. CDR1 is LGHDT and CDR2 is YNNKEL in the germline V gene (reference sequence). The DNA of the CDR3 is TGTGCCAGCAGCCCCAATTCCGGGAGGGCTGGTGAGCAGTTCTTC. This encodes CASSPNSGRAGEQFF.